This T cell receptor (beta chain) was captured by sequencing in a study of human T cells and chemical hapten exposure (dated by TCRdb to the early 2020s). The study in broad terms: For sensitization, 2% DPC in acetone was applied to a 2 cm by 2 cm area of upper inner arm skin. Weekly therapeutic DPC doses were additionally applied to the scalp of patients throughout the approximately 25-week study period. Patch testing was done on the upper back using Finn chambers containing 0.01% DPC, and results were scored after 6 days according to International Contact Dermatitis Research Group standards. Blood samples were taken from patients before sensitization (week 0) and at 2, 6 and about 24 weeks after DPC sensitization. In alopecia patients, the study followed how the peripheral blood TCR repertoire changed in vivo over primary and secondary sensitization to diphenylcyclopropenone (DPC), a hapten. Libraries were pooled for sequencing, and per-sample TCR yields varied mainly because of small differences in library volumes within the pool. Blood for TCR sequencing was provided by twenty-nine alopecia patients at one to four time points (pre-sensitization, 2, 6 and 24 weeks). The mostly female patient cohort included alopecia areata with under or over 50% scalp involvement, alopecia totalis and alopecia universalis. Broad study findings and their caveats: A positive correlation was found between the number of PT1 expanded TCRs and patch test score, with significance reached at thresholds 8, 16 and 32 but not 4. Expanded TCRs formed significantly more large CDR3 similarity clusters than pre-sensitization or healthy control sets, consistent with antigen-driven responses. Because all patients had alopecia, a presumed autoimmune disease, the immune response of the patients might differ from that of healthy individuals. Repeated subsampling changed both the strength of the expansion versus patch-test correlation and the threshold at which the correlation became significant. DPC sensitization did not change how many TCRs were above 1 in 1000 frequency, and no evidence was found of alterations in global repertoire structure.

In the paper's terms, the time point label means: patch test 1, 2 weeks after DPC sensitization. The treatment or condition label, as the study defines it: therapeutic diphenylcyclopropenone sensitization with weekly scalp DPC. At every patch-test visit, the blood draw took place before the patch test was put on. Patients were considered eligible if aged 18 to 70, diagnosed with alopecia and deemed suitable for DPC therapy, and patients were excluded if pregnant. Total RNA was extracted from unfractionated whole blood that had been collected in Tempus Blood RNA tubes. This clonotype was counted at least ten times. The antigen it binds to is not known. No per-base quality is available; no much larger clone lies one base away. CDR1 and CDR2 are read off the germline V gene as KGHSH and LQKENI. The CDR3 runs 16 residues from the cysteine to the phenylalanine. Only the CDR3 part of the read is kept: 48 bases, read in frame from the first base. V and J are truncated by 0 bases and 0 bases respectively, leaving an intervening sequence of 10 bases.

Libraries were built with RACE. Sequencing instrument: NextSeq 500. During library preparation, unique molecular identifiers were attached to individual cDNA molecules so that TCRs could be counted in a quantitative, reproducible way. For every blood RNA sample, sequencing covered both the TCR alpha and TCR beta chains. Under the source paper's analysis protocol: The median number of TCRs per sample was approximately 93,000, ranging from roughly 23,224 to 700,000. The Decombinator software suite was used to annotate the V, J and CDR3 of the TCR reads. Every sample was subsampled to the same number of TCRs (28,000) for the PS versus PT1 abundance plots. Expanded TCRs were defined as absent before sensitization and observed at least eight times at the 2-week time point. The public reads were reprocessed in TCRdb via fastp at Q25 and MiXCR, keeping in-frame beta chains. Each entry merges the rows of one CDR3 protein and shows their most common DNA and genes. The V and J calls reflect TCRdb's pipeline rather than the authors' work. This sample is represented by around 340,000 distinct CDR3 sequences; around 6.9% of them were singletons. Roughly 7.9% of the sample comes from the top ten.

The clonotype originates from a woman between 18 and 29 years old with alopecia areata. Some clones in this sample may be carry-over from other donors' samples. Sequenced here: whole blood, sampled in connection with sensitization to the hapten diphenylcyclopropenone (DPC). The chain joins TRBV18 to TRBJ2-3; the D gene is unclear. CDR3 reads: CASSPPNPHSTDTQYF. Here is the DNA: TGTGCCAGCTCACCACCCAACCCACACAGCACAGATACGCAGTATTTT.